A single sample gave rise to the 8 T cell receptor beta chains below, sequenced in a study of technical replicates of blood from a few donors. Method: immunoSEQ multiplex PCR; TCRdb's copy keeps in-frame clones and lacks some. The sample consists of about 54,000 clones, 94% of them appearing once. The sample was T cells isolated from PBMCs. These receptor sequences come from a human donor in good health.

V usage is TRBV5-1 and J usage is TRBJ1-5, with a weak D call TRBD1 (6 bases). The CDR3 consists of 16 residues. Looked up from germline, CDR1 is SGHRS and CDR2 is YFSETQ. V shed 4 bases and J shed 2 bases, with 16 bases lying between them. The CDR3 protein is CASSPPGAAGNQPQHF. The CDR3 region has the DNA TGCGCCAGCAGCCCCCCAGGGGCAGCGGGCAATCAGCCCCAGCATTTT. Together with reference TRBV5-1 and TRBJ1-5, the CDR3 gives the full variable domain: KAGVTQTPRYLIKTRGQQVTLSCSPISGHRSVSWYQQTPGQGLQFLFEYFSETQRNKGNFPGRFSGRQFSNSRSEMNVSTLELGDSALYLCASSPPGAAGNQPQHFGDGTRLSIL.

The gene calls are TRBV10-3 and TRBJ2-3; TRBD2 matches 9 bases. The CDR3 length is 16 residues. Germline V gene data show CDR1 as ENHRY and CDR2 as SYGVKD. Germline trimming cut 2 bases from V and 0 bases from J; bases unmatched to any gene: 3. In nucleotides, the CDR3 is TGTGCCATCAGTGAGAGCCTAGCGGGGAGCACAGATACGCAGTATTTT. Encoded protein: CAISESLAGSTDTQYF.

The gene calls are TRBV5-1 and TRBJ1-4; tentatively, D is TRBD1 (5 bases). This CDR3 contains 15 residues. Germline assignment: CDR1 SGHRS and CDR2 YFSETQ. Trimming removed 4 bases from V and 5 bases from J, with 15 bases in between. CDR3 DNA sequence: TGCGCCAGCAGCGCGGGGACGGCGGAAAATGAAAAACTGTTTTTT. The encoded protein is CASSAGTAENEKLFF.

The chain uses TRBV7-6 and TRBJ2-2; D possibly corresponds to TRBD1 (5 bases). V was cut by 1 base and J by 4 bases, with 28 bases left in between. Germline lookup yields CDR1 SGHVS and CDR2 FNYEAQ. This CDR3 is built from 21 residues. The CDR3 loop is CASSLGWGLTRRGAFTGELFF. As DNA, the CDR3 is TGTGCCAGCAGCTTAGGGTGGGGCCTTACGCGACGTGGGGCCTTCACCGGGGAGCTGTTTTTT.

In nucleotides, the CDR3 is TGTGCCAGCAGTCGTTCCAAGGGGTTCTCTGGAAACACCATATATTTT. This gives the protein CASSRSKGFSGNTIYF. The gene calls are TRBV28 and TRBJ1-3, with TRBD1 as a possible D gene (5 bases). The CDR3 consists of 16 residues. CDR1 and CDR2 (germline): MDHEN, SYDVKM. The germline V and J ends were trimmed by 5 bases and 0 bases, with 14 bases remaining between them.

The rearrangement joins TRBV9 to TRBJ2-1; D unresolved. The CDR3 runs to 14 residues. Trimming cost V 3 bases and J 4 bases, with 11 bases left between them. Germline V gene data show CDR1 as SGDLS and CDR2 as YYNGEE. CDR3 sequence (DNA): TGTGCCAGCAGCGCCAGCACAGAGTACAATGAGCAGTTCTTC. This codes for CASSASTEYNEQFF.

CDR3 nucleotides: TGTGCCAGCAGCGCCGAGGCAGTGACGAACACTGAAGCTTTCTTT. Translation gives CASSAEAVTNTEAFF. The chain links TRBV7-6 to TRBJ1-1, with D uncertain. Germline CDR1 SGHVS, CDR2 FNYEAQ. V was cut by 5 bases and J by 1 base, with 14 bases left in between. There are 15 residues in the CDR3.

The CDR3 sequence is CASSDIGSRANTGELFF. The CDR3 nucleotides read TGTGCCAGCAGCGATATTGGTTCCCGCGCGAACACCGGGGAGCTGTTTTTT. The chain couples TRBV7-9 to TRBJ2-2; D unresolved. Germline loops: CDR1 SEHNR, CDR2 FQNEAQ (reference sequence). The CDR3 extends over 17 amino acids. V lost 5 bases and J 0 bases, leaving 16 bases between the germline ends. Full variable domain (missing parts from reference TRBV7-9 and TRBJ2-2): DTGVSQNPRHKITKRGQNVTFRCDPISEHNRLYWYRQTLGQGPEFLTYFQNEAQLEKSRLLSDRFSAERPKGSFSTLEIQRTEQGDSAMYLCASSDIGSRANTGELFFGEGSRLTVL.